The T cell receptor beta chain under discussion was sequenced for a study of blood T cell repertoires in COVID-19. The overall study: The United States, Italy and Spain supplied acute and convalescent COVID-19 samples.

Per the study methods: Amplification of reference gene primers provided the estimated nucleated cell counts. Measured with immunoSEQ multiplex PCR; TCRdb has only the in-frame clones, and not every one. V and J calls and clone size are given by that table; D and trimming were obtained from the DNA. This repertoire shows some 210,000 clones, 84% found once; its top ten account for roughly 20%. V lost 7 bases to trimming and J lost 11 bases; unmatched junction nucleotides: 12. The germline gives CDR1 SNHLY, CDR2 FYNNEI. This CDR3 contains 13 residues. The table lists this clone with a few counts. The chain links TRBV2 to TRBJ1-1; 8 nucleotides match TRBD1. The sequence derives from a human donor in a cohort sampled during active COVID-19. Sequencing input: peripheral blood. In DNA, the CDR3 is TGTGCCAGCACAACGGATAGGGGACAGGCCGCTTTCTTT. Translated, it gives CASTTDRGQAAFF.